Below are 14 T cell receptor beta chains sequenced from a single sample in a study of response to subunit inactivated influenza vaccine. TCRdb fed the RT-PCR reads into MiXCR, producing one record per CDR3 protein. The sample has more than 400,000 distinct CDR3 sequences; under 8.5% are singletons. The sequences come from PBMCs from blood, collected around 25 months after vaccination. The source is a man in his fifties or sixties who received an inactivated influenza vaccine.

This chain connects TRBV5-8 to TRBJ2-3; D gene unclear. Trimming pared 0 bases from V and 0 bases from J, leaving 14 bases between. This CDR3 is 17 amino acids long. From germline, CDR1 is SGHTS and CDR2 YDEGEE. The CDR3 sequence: CASSLAALFFSTDTQYF. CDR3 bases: TGTGCCAGCAGCTTGGCCGCTCTCTTCTTTAGCACAGATACGCAGTATTTT. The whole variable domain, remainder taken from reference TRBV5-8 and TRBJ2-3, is EAGVTQSPTHLIKTRGQQATLRCSPISGHTSVYWYQQALGLGLQFLLWYDEGEERNRGNFPPRFSGRQFPNYSSELNVNALELEDSALYLCASSLAALFFSTDTQYFGPGTRLTVL.

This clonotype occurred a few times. This chain's CDR3 is CASSQPGTGDVYGYTF. Here the CDR3 DNA reads TGCGCCAGCAGCCAACCCGGGACAGGCGACGTCTATGGCTACACCTTC. The chain joins TRBV5-1 to TRBJ1-2, with 8 bases that match TRBD1. V lost 4 bases to trimming and J lost 4 bases; unmatched junction nucleotides: 12. The V gene's germline CDR1 is SGHRS and CDR2 YFSETQ. The CDR3 sequence is 16 residues long.

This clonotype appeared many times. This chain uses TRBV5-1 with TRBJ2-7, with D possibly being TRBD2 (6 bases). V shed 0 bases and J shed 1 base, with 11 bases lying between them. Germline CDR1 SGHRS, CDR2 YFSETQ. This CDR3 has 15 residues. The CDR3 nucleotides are TGCGCCAGCAGCTTGGAGGGAGGAGAGTCCTACGAGCAGTACTTC. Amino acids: CASSLEGGESYEQYF.

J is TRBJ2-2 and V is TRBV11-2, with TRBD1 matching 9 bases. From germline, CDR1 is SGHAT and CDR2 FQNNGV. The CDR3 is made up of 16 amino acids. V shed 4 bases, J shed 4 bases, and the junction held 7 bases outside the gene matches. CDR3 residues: CASSSYRGQSTGELFF. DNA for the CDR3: TGTGCCAGCAGCTCTTACAGGGGGCAGAGCACCGGGGAGCTGTTTTTT.

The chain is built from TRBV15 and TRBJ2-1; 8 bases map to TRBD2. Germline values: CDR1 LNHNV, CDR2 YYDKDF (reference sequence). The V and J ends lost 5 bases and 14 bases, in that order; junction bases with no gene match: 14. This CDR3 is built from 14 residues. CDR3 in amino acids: CATSFSGDTMSKFF. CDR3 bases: TGTGCCACCAGCTTTAGCGGGGACACAATGAGCAAGTTCTTC.

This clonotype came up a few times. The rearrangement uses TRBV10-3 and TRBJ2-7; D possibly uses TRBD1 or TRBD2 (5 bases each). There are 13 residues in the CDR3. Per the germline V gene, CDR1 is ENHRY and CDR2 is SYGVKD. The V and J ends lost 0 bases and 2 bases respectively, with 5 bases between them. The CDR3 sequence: CAISESGAYEQYF. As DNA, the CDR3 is TGTGCCATCAGTGAGTCGGGGGCCTACGAGCAGTACTTC.

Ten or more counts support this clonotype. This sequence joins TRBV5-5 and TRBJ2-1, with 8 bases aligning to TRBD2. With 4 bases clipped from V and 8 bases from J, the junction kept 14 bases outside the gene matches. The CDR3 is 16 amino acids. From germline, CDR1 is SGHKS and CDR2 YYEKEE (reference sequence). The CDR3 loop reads CASSSQGSGSFYEQFF. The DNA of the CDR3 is TGTGCCAGCAGCAGCCAGGGAAGCGGGAGTTTCTATGAGCAGTTCTTC. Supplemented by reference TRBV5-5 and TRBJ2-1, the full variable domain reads DAGVTQSPTHLIKTRGQQVTLRCSPISGHKSVSWYQQVLGQGPQFIFQYYEKEERGRGNFPDRFSARQFPNYSSELNVNALLLGDSALYLCASSSQGSGSFYEQFFGPGTRLTVL.

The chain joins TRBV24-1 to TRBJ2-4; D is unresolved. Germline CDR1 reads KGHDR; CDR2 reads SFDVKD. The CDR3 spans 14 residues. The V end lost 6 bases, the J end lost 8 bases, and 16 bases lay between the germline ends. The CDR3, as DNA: TGTGCCACCAGTCGGCCGGCTAACCCGGACATTCAGTACTTC. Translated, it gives CATSRPANPDIQYF.

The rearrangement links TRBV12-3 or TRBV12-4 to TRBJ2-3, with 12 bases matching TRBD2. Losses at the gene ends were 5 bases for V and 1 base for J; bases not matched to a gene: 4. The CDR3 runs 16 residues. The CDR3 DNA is TGTGCCAGCAGTGGGAGACTAGCGGGGGGCACAGATACGCAGTATTTT. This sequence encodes CASSGRLAGGTDTQYF.

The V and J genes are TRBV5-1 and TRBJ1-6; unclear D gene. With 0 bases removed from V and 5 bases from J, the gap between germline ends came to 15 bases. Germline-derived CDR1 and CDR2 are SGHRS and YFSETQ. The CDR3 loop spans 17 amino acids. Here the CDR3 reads CASSLDFRQTNNSPLHF. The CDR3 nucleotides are TGCGCCAGCAGCTTGGATTTCCGACAAACAAATAATTCACCCCTCCACTTT.

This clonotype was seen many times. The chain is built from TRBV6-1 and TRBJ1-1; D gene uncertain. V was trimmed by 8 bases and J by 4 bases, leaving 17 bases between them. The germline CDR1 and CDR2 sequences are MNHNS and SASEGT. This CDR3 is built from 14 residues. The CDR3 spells CASSLAFGRTEAFF. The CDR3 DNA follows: TGTGCCAGCTCCCTGGCATTTGGTCGCACTGAAGCTTTCTTT.

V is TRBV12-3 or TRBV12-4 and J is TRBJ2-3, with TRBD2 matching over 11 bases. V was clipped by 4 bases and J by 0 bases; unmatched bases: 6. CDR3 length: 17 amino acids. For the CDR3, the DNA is TGTGCCAGCAGTTCTTCCGGGACTAGCGGCAGCACAGATACGCAGTATTTT. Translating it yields CASSSSGTSGSTDTQYF.

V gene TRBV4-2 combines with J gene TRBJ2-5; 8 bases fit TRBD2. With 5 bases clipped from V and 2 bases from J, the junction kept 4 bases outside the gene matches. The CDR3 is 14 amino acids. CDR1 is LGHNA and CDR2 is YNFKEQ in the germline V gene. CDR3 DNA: TGTGCCAGCAGCTTCGGGGGGGCGCAAGAGACCCAGTACTTC. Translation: CASSFGGAQETQYF.

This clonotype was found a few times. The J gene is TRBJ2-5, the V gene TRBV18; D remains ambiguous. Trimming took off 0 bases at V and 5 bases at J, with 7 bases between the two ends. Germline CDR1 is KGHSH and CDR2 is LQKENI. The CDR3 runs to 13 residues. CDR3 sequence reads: CASSPPLGETQYF. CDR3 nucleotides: TGTGCCAGCTCACCACCCCTAGGGGAGACCCAGTACTTC.